The clone carrying this T cell receptor beta chain has a single count. Its specificity is not known. Trimming took 0 bases from V and 6 from J, leaving 6 bases between them. There are 12 residues in the CDR3. Per germline, CDR1 SGHDN and CDR2 FVKESK. The donors were part of the validation cohort of 100 to 150 subjects. That cohort was separate from the first cohort, which comprised 666 subjects. The protocol was immunoSEQ multiplex PCR, while the TCRdb copy is restricted to in-frame clones and leaves out a portion. The repertoire has roughly 240,000 clones, around nine tenths of them found once; the top ten carry around 3%. The data stem from a study of cytomegalovirus exposure and HLA in healthy donors. Whole-study findings and limits: It was approximately 150 TCR beta chains that were listed as cytomegalovirus-associated.

The clonotype comes from a man aged 18 to 35 in good health and CMV-seronegative. Sequenced sample: PBMCs. This chain uses TRBV14 with TRBJ2-7; no clear D gene. The CDR3 DNA is TGTGCCAGCAGCCAAGACTTCGGCGAGCAGTACTTC. Translated, it gives CASSQDFGEQYF.